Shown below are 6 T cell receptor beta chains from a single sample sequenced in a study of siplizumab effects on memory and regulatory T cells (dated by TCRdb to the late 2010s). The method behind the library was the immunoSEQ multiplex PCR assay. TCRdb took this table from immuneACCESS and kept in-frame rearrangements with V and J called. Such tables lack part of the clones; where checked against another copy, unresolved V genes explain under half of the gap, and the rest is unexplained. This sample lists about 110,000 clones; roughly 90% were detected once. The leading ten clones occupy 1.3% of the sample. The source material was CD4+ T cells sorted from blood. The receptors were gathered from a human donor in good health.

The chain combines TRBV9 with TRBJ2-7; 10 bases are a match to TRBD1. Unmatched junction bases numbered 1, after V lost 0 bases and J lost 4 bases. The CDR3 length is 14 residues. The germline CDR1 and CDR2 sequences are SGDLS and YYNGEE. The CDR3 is CASSVGGQGYEQYF. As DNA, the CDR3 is TGTGCCAGCAGCGTAGGGGGACAGGGGTACGAGCAGTACTTC.

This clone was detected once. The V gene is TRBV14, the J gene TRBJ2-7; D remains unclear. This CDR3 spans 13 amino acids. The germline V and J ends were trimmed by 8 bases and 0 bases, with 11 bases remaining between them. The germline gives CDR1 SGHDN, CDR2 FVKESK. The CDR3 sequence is CASARASSYEQYF. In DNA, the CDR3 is TGTGCCAGCGCCCGGGCGAGCTCCTACGAGCAGTACTTC.

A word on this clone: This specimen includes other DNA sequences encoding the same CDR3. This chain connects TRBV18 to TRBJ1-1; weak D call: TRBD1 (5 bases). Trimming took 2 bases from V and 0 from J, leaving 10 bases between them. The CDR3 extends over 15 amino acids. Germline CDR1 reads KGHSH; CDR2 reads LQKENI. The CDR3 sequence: CASSPSTGLNTEAFF. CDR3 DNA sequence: TGTGCCAGCTCACCATCAACAGGACTGAACACTGAAGCTTTCTTT.

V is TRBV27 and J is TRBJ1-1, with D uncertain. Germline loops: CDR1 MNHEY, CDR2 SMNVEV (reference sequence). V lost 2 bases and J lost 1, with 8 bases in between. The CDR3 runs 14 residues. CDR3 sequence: CASSLQIANTEAFF. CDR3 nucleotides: TGTGCCAGCAGTTTACAGATAGCGAACACTGAAGCTTTCTTT.

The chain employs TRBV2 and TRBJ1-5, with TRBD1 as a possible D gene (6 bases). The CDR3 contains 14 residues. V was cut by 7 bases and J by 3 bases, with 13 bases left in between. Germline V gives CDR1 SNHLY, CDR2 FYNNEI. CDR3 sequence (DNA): TGTGCCAGCACCGCCGGGGGCTACAATCAGCCCCAGCATTTT. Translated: CASTAGGYNQPQHF. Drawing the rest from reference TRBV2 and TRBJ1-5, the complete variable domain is EPEVTQTPSHQVTQMGQEVILRCVPISNHLYFYWYRQILGQKVEFLVSFYNNEISEKSEIFDDQFSVERPDGSNFTLKIRSTKLEDSAMYFCASTAGGYNQPQHFGDGTRLSIL.

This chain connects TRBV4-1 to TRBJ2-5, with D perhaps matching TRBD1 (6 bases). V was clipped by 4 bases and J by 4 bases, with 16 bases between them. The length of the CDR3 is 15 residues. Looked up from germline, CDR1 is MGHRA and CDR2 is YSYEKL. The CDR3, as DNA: TGCGCCAGCAGCCTCGATCCCGGACAGAGAGAGACCCAGTACTTC. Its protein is CASSLDPGQRETQYF.